Detailed here is one T cell receptor (beta chain). The data belong to a study of control samples from healthy donors and cancer patients. The protocol was immunoSEQ multiplex PCR, while the TCRdb copy is restricted to in-frame clones and leaves out a portion. The data hold fewer than 20,000 clones, with under 90% observed a single time. The CDR3 is 14 amino acids. V lost 5 bases, J lost 6 bases, and 6 bases stayed unmatched. Germline assignment: CDR1 SEHNR and CDR2 FQNEAQ (reference sequence). V gene TRBV7-9 combines with J gene TRBJ1-1; 10 nucleotides align to TRBD1. Source material: PBMCs. This clonotype was obtained from a woman between 65 and 79 years old with lung cancer. The CDR3 DNA sequence: TGTGCCAGCAGCATCGGACAGGGGGAGGCTGAAGCTTTCTTT. This translates into CASSIGQGEAEAFF.